This T cell receptor beta chain is drawn from a study of Ad26.COV2.S vaccination and SARS-CoV-2 variants. Indicated treatment: approximately 18 received Ad26.COV2.S at low or high dose, single or two shots; 5 received placebo; per-sample allocation not given. Day 63 after the first vaccine or placebo injection was the time point for sampling. Only in-frame clones appear in the TCRdb table, and some are missing; sequencing was by immunoSEQ multiplex PCR. Among 350,000 to 500,000 clones listed, approximately 90% were seen once. The germline V and J ends were trimmed by 7 bases and 10 bases, with 16 bases remaining between them. The CDR3 has 12 amino acids. Looked up from germline, CDR1 is SNHLY and CDR2 is FYNNEI.

The rearrangement joins TRBV2 to TRBJ1-1; no clear D gene. The clonotype comes from a person between 18 and 60 years old who received the Ad26.COV2.S COVID-19 vaccine or a placebo. Sequenced here: peripheral blood, sampled in a trial of Ad26.COV2.S vaccine versus placebo. CDR3 amino acids: CASNPAEGRAFF. CDR3 coding DNA: TGTGCCAGCAATCCCGCGGAAGGGCGAGCTTTCTTT.